The 27 T cell receptor beta chains in this list originate from one sample, sequenced in a study of T cell clonality in common variable immunodeficiency. The assay was immunoSEQ multiplex PCR, and TCRdb's table has in-frame clones only and misses some. The counts give roughly 5,000 clones, none of them seen only once; about 14% is held by the top ten. Study-wide results and caveats: Common variable immunodeficiency TCR beta sequences reportedly had fewer deletions and N-nucleotide insertions.

Their antigens are not known. Material for sequencing was peripheral blood mononuclear cells. Receptors were obtained from a human donor with common variable immunodeficiency.

This clone ranks as medium-sized. The missing CDR3 end, 3 residues past where the read stops, is filled in from the germline J gene. V usage is TRBV29-1 and J usage is TRBJ2-2; D is possibly TRBD2 (5 bases). From germline, CDR1 is SQVTM and CDR2 ANQGSEA. The V end was cut by 7 bases, the J end by 6 bases, with 12 bases between. The CDR3 runs 12 residues. CDR3 DNA (partial): TGCAGCGGTGTCCTGCGGGCCGGGGAG. This translates into CSGVLRAGE. The entire CDR3 protein is CSGVLRAGELFF.

Many counts were recorded for this clone. The CDR3 end lies 3 residues beyond the end of the read and is filled in from the germline J gene. This rearrangement joins TRBV7-9 to TRBJ2-2; D is undetermined. Trimming shortened V by 1 base and J by 4 bases, and 7 bases separated the two germline ends. CDR1 is SEHNR and CDR2 is FQNEAQ in the germline V gene (reference sequence). This CDR3 has 14 amino acids. The CDR3 DNA, read in part, is TGTGCCAGCAGCTTAGAAACTGTCACCGGGGAG. It is translated as CASSLETVTGE. The whole CDR3 region reads CASSLETVTGELFF.

This clone was observed at least ten times. The DNA ends 3 residues before the CDR3 does, and the rest of the CDR3 is filled in from the germline J gene. The V call is TRBV29-1, the J call TRBJ1-1; the D gene is possibly TRBD1 (5 bases). The germline V and J ends were trimmed by 7 bases and 3 bases, with 9 bases remaining between them. This CDR3 spans 11 amino acids. Germline loops: CDR1 SQVTM, CDR2 ANQGSEA. Incomplete CDR3 DNA: TGCAGCGGTGACAGTTACACTGAA. Its protein product is CSGDSYTE. The entire CDR3 sequence reads CSGDSYTEAFF.

As for this clone: The read terminates 3 residues before the CDR3 end, so the remaining end is supplied by the germline J gene. This chain joins TRBV2 and TRBJ1-1, with D maybe TRBD1 (5 bases). This CDR3 is built from 15 residues. V was cut by 0 bases and J by 3 bases, with 11 bases left in between. Germline CDR1 SNHLY, CDR2 FYNNEI. CDR3 amino acids: CASSEAQGVDTEAFF. The DNA read from the CDR3 is TGTGCCAGCAGTGAAGCTCAGGGTGTGGACACTGAA.

Concerning this clone itself: The read terminates 3 residues before the CDR3 end, so the remaining end is supplied by the germline J gene. This chain links TRBV19 with TRBJ2-6; D remains ambiguous. CDR3 size: 16 residues. Trimming shortened V by 5 bases and J by 0 bases, and 11 bases separated the two germline ends. Germline assignment: CDR1 LNHDA and CDR2 SQIVND (reference sequence). The sequenced part of the CDR3 DNA is TGTGCCAGTAGTGTGGGCGTACTCTCTGGGGCCAACGTC. It yields the protein CASSVGVLSGANV. The whole CDR3 sequence reads CASSVGVLSGANVLTF.

This clone was detected only a few times. The read finishes 3 residues shy of the CDR3 end, and the germline J gene is used to complete it. The rearrangement joins TRBV5-1 to TRBJ2-5; TRBD1 agrees at 8 bases. Germline V gives CDR1 SGHRS, CDR2 YFSETQ. The V and J ends lost 3 bases and 2 bases, in that order; junction bases with no gene match: 15. The CDR3 covers 18 residues. The CDR3 DNA, read in part, is TGCGCCAGCAGCTGGACCGGGACAGGTATCCCTGGGCAAGAGACC. Translation gives CASSWTGTGIPGQET. The CDR3 reads in full as CASSWTGTGIPGQETQYF.

This clone was seen more than once but under ten times. The sequenced fragment ends 3 residues before the CDR3 boundary, so the rest is inferred from the germline J gene. V usage is TRBV2 and J usage is TRBJ2-2; 8 nucleotides line up with TRBD1. Per the germline V gene, CDR1 is SNHLY and CDR2 is FYNNEI. V shed 6 bases and J 7 bases; nucleotides not matched to a gene: 7. CDR3 length: 14 residues. The covered CDR3 bases are TGTGCCAGCAGCTTCCAGGGGGCAGGCGGGGAG. This gives the protein CASSFQGAGGE. From start to end, the CDR3 is CASSFQGAGGELFF.

Sample share makes this clone medium-sized. An end of the junction differs from the germline gene, which may be a read error. Read coverage stops 3 residues before the CDR3 terminus; the germline J gene supplies the remainder. This chain links TRBV4-2 with TRBJ1-1; D is possibly TRBD1 (6 bases). This CDR3 comprises 15 residues. Germline V gene lookup returns CDR1 LGHNA and CDR2 YNFKEQ. This chain's CDR3 is CASSQVGQGSTEAFF. The CDR3 DNA, read in part, is TGCGCCAGCAGCCAAGTTGGGCAGGGGAGCACTGAA.

This clone was detected only a few times. The read terminates 3 residues before the CDR3 end, so the remaining end is supplied by the germline J gene. The chain links TRBV19 to TRBJ2-6; D is perhaps TRBD1 (5 bases). CDR1 and CDR2 (germline): LNHDA, SQIVND (reference sequence). CDR3 length equals 16 residues. Trimming took 6 bases from V and 4 from J, leaving 16 bases between them. This CDR3 reads CASRTRVVGGANVLTF. The part of the CDR3 DNA that was read is TGTGCCAGTAGAACCAGGGTGGTTGGAGGGGCCAACGTC.

Comments on this clone: The read terminates 3 residues before the CDR3 end, so the remaining end is supplied by the germline J gene. The V and J genes are TRBV6-1 and TRBJ1-3; tentative D call: TRBD1 (5 bases). The V gene's germline CDR1 is MNHNS and CDR2 SASEGT. The germline V and J ends were trimmed by 0 bases and 0 bases, with 9 bases remaining between them. This CDR3 region has 16 residues. The sequenced part of the CDR3 DNA is TGTGCCAGCAGTGAAGCGCGCGGGGGCTCTGGAAACACC. Amino acids: CASSEARGGSGNT. The entire CDR3 reads CASSEARGGSGNTIYF.

This clone came up a few times. The read terminates 3 residues ahead of where the CDR3 ends, so the germline J gene completes it. The V and J genes are TRBV6-2 or TRBV6-3 and TRBJ2-7, with no clear D. The CDR3 extends over 11 amino acids. Trimming removed 4 bases from V and 5 bases from J, with 6 bases in between. Per germline, CDR1 MNHEY and CDR2 SVGEGT. The CDR3 bases that were read are TGTGCCAGCAGTTTTTTCAACGAG. This codes for CASSFFNE. The entire CDR3 sequence reads CASSFFNEQYF.

This clone showed up many times. The CDR3 is cut off 3 residues early in the read; its end comes from the germline J gene. The V call is TRBV18, the J call TRBJ2-7, with D maybe TRBD1 (6 bases). This CDR3 spans 13 amino acids. Germline lookup yields CDR1 KGHSH and CDR2 LQKENI. Trimming took off 5 bases at V and 3 bases at J, with 11 bases between the two ends. The covered CDR3 bases are TGTGCCAGCTCATCGGACAGTAACTACGAG. Its translation is CASSSDSNYE. The CDR3 in full is CASSSDSNYEQYF.

As regards this clone: The CDR3 end falls 3 residues outside the read, so it is completed with the germline J gene. This chain uses TRBV19 with TRBJ2-2, with D hard to call. Per germline, CDR1 LNHDA and CDR2 SQIVND (reference sequence). V was clipped by 2 bases and J by 4 bases, with 5 bases between them. The CDR3 extends over 13 amino acids. The CDR3 loop is CASSIPRTGELFF. The part of the CDR3 DNA that was read is TGTGCCAGTAGTATACCCCGCACCGGGGAG.

This clone is labeled as medium-sized. CDR3 DNA (partial): TGTGCCAGCACCCTCTCCAGTCCGAACACCGGGGAG. Protein product: CASTLSSPNTGE. The full CDR3 protein is CASTLSSPNTGELFF. The J gene is TRBJ2-2, the V gene TRBV12-3 or TRBV12-4; no firm D call. The read terminates 3 residues before the CDR3 end, so the remaining end is supplied by the germline J gene. Trimming removed 7 bases from V and 0 bases from J, with 12 bases in between. The CDR3 spans 15 residues.

This clone was observed a few times. The CDR3 goes on 3 residues after the read ends, and that part is filled in from the germline J gene. The chain joins TRBV5-5 to TRBJ2-7; the match to TRBD1 covers 10 bases. With 4 bases clipped from V and 3 bases from J, the junction kept 7 bases outside the gene matches. The CDR3 has 15 residues. Looked up from germline, CDR1 is SGHKS and CDR2 is YYEKEE (reference sequence). CDR3 DNA (partial): TGTGCCAGCAGCGCATACGGACAGGGGGTCTACGAG. This gives the protein CASSAYGQGVYE. In full, the CDR3 reads CASSAYGQGVYEQYF.

In its sample, this clone was seen many times. The read ends 3 residues early relative to the CDR3; the germline J gene fills the gap. This chain connects TRBV28 to TRBJ1-4; D might be TRBD1 (6 bases). Trimming took 1 base from V and 6 from J, leaving 21 bases between them. Germline-derived CDR1 and CDR2 are MDHEN and SYDVKM. The CDR3 sequence is 18 residues long. CDR3 protein: CASSLFGQRLSGDEKLFF. The sequenced part of the CDR3 DNA is TGTGCCAGCAGTTTATTCGGTCAGCGCCTCTCAGGGGATGAAAAA.

This clone was seen ten or more times. The read falls 3 residues short of the CDR3 end, and the missing part is taken from the germline J gene. The rearrangement joins TRBV7-2 to TRBJ2-5; TRBD1 is a possible D gene (6 bases). The germline V and J ends were trimmed by 5 bases and 2 bases, with 12 bases remaining between them. The CDR3 runs to 14 residues. Germline V lookup: CDR1 SGHTA, CDR2 FQGNSA. The CDR3 sequence is CASSVDRLQETQYF. The sequenced CDR3 bases are TGTGCCAGCAGCGTCGACAGGTTGCAAGAGACC.

This clone was detected ten times or more. The read terminates 3 residues before the CDR3 end, so the remaining end is supplied by the germline J gene. The chain joins TRBV2 to TRBJ1-1; D gene uncertain. Germline V CDR1 and CDR2: SNHLY, FYNNEI. V gave up 3 bases and J gave up 5 bases, with 16 bases separating them. There are 15 residues in the CDR3. CDR3 DNA, as far as it was read: TGTGCCAGCAGTGAGATTCAGGTTGAGAGAACTGAA. Amino acid sequence: CASSEIQVERTE. The full CDR3 protein reads CASSEIQVERTEAFF.

As regards this clone: The read ends 3 residues before the CDR3 terminus; that terminus is restored from the germline J gene. The V gene is TRBV11-2, the J gene TRBJ2-7; 11 nucleotides match TRBD2. V was clipped by 5 bases and J by 5 bases; unmatched bases: 8. There are 15 residues in the CDR3. Germline lookup yields CDR1 SGHAT and CDR2 FQNNGV. The CDR3 sequence: CASSPGTSGLNEQYF. The DNA read from the CDR3 is TGTGCCAGCAGCCCCGGGACTAGCGGCCTTAACGAG.

Remarks on this clone: Read coverage stops 3 residues before the CDR3 terminus; the germline J gene supplies the remainder. The rearrangement links TRBV6-2 or TRBV6-3 to TRBJ2-1; D not certain. Germline V gene sequence: CDR1 MNHEY, CDR2 SVGEGT. This CDR3 contains 13 residues. Trimming removed 2 bases from V and 5 bases from J, with 7 bases in between. CDR3 bases read: TGTGCCAGCAGTTACCCCCCTAACAATGAG. Translation: CASSYPPNNE. The CDR3 in its entirety is CASSYPPNNEQFF.

This clone was counted between two and nine times. The CDR3 end falls 3 residues outside the read, so it is completed with the germline J gene. V and J are TRBV18 and TRBJ2-5; D tentatively fits TRBD1 or TRBD2 (5 bases each). The V and J ends lost 1 base and 3 bases respectively, with 12 bases between them. CDR1 is KGHSH and CDR2 is LQKENI in the germline V gene. The CDR3 totals 15 residues. This CDR3 is CASSPQRGAEETQYF. The sequenced CDR3 bases are TGTGCCAGCTCACCACAAAGAGGGGCGGAAGAGACC. Full variable domain (rest looked up from reference TRBV18 and TRBJ2-5): NAGVMQNPRHLVRRRGQEARLRCSPMKGHSHVYWYRQLPEEGLKFMVYLQKENIIDESGMPKERFSAEFPKEGPSILRIQQVVRGDSAAYFCASSPQRGAEETQYFGPGTRLLVL.

This clone was counted many times. Read data end 3 residues before the CDR3 end; the end is taken from the germline J gene. The genes are TRBV5-6 and TRBJ2-4, with 8 bases identical to TRBD2. Germline V lookup: CDR1 SGHDT, CDR2 YYEEEE. This CDR3 contains 14 residues. The CDR3 reads CASSPGGTRDIQYF. The DNA read from the CDR3 is TGTGCCAGCAGCCCGGGGGGGACACGGGATATT. Drawing the rest from reference TRBV5-6 and TRBJ2-4, the complete variable domain is DAGVTQSPTHLIKTRGQQVTLRCSPKSGHDTVSWYQQALGQGPQFIFQYYEEEERQRGNFPDRFSGHQFPNYSSELNVNALLLGDSALYLCASSPGGTRDIQYFGAGTRLSVL.

The sample holds many counts of this clone. The CDR3 extends 3 residues past the end of the read, so its final part is completed from the germline J gene. The gene calls are TRBV7-4 and TRBJ1-6; no firm D call. This CDR3 region has 17 residues. The V end lost 3 bases, the J end lost 0 bases, and 12 bases lay between the germline ends. Germline V gene sequence: CDR1 SGHVT, CDR2 SQSDAQ. CDR3 sequence: CASSFPGVSSYNSPLHF. The CDR3 DNA, read in part, is TGTGCCAGCAGCTTTCCCGGGGTGAGCTCCTATAATTCACCC.

This clone has more than one count but fewer than ten. The read halts 3 residues ahead of the CDR3 end, with the missing end drawn from the germline J gene. The chain uses TRBV2 and TRBJ2-7, with D hard to call. This CDR3 is built from 11 residues. Per the germline V gene, CDR1 is SNHLY and CDR2 is FYNNEI. V lost 7 bases and J lost 5, with 9 bases in between. The CDR3 bases that were read are TGTGCCAGCAAGTACGACAACGAG. Protein product: CASKYDNE. From start to end, the CDR3 is CASKYDNEQYF. Based on the CDR3 plus reference TRBV2 and TRBJ2-7, the full variable domain is EPEVTQTPSHQVTQMGQEVILRCVPISNHLYFYWYRQILGQKVEFLVSFYNNEISEKSEIFDDQFSVERPDGSNFTLKIRSTKLEDSAMYFCASKYDNEQYFGPGTRLTVT.

This clone was seen many times. The read falls 3 residues short of the CDR3 end, and the missing part is taken from the germline J gene. This chain links TRBV24-1 with TRBJ2-7, with 9 nucleotides matching TRBD1. The germline V gene has CDR1 KGHDR and CDR2 SFDVKD. The CDR3 has 14 amino acids. With 4 bases clipped from V and 5 bases from J, the junction kept 5 bases outside the gene matches. The CDR3 region is CATSEDRGRNEQYF. The part of the CDR3 DNA that was read is TGTGCCACCAGTGAGGACAGGGGACGAAACGAG.

On this clone: The CDR3 end falls 3 residues outside the read, so it is completed with the germline J gene. The chain links TRBV2 to TRBJ2-5; 8 bases match TRBD2. The V gene's germline CDR1 is SNHLY and CDR2 FYNNEI. Trimming removed 7 bases from V and 5 bases from J; junction bases left unmatched: 6. CDR3 length: 13 amino acids. This chain's CDR3 is CASNLAGPETQYF. The sequenced CDR3 bases are TGTGCCAGCAATTTAGCGGGACCGGAGACC.

This clone has more than one count but fewer than ten. The read is 3 residues too short to cover the CDR3 end, so that end is filled in from the germline J gene. The gene calls are TRBV7-2 and TRBJ2-4, with D possibly TRBD1 on 5 matching bases. The CDR3 runs to 12 residues. Trimming pared 10 bases from V and 0 bases from J, leaving 7 bases between. Per germline, CDR1 SGHTA and CDR2 FQGNSA. The sequenced CDR3 bases are TGTGCCACAGGGTTAGCCAAAAACATT. Protein product: CATGLAKNI. The whole CDR3 region reads CATGLAKNIQYF.